This T cell receptor (beta chain) was captured by sequencing in a study of blood T cell repertoires in COVID-19. Study context: Whether acute or convalescent, the COVID-19 samples came from the United States, Italy and Spain.

Germline V lookup: CDR1 MNHEY, CDR2 SMNVEV (reference sequence). CDR3 size: 19 residues. V was cut by 5 bases and J by 1 base, with 25 bases left in between. Under the authors' procedure: Using reference gene primer amplification, nucleated cell counts were estimated. Sequenced by immunoSEQ multiplex PCR; TCRdb stores in-frame clones only, minus some. V, J and clone size were drawn from that table, and D and trimming were deduced from the DNA. The table has about 180,000 clones, 75% to 80% seen once. The chain joins TRBV27 to TRBJ2-3; unclear D gene. Sequencing was carried out using peripheral blood. This TCR came from an older woman with acute or convalescent COVID-19. CDR3 nucleotides: TGTGCCAGCAGTAATGGCCGTACTTTAGGAGTGGTCGGCACAGATACGCAGTATTTT. It specifies CASSNGRTLGVVGTDTQYF.